This is a list of T cell receptor beta chains from one sample in a study of blood T cells in healthy people across ages. TCRdb re-called the 5' RACE reads through MiXCR, storing one row per CDR3 protein. The profile shows around 2 million distinct CDR3 sequences, about two fifths of them singletons. Sequenced input: blood. The receptors were gathered from a human donor in good health. CDR3s include the opening cysteine and the closing phenylalanine or tryptophan. A D gene is named only where the DNA matches it firmly. Clone size, where shown, is once, few, many, or a class for clones that have expanded.

CDR3,DNA,size,D,V,J
CSAREGTGPYEQYF,TGCAGTGCTAGAGAGGGAACAGGGCCCTACGAGCAGTACTTC,few,.,TRBV20-1,TRBJ2-7
CASSLARQETQYF,TGTGCCAGCAGCTTAGCTCGCCAAGAGACCCAGTACTTC,many,.,TRBV7-2,TRBJ2-5
CVSSLDPWTNEKLFF,TGTGTCAGCAGTTTAGATCCGTGGACTAACGAAAAACTGTTTTTT,once,.,TRBV12-3/TRBV12-4,TRBJ1-4
CASSSFNYGYTF,TGTGCCAGCAGCTCTTTTAACTATGGCTACACCTTC,.,.,TRBV9,TRBJ1-2
CASSPLGPQPGYNEQFF,TGTGCCAGCAGTCCGTTGGGACCCCAGCCGGGTTACAATGAGCAGTTCTTC,.,.,TRBV6-1,TRBJ2-1
CATTSGGARRETQYF,TGTGCCACGACTAGCGGGGGGGCCAGGAGGGAGACCCAGTACTTC,.,TRBD2,TRBV10-3,TRBJ2-5
CASRGLFAGGHNEQFF,TGTGCCAGCAGGGGTCTCTTTGCGGGGGGCCACAATGAGCAGTTCTTC,few,TRBD2,TRBV12-3/TRBV12-4,TRBJ2-1
CSAIINPLEDEQYF,TGCAGTGCTATTATCAACCCCCTTGAGGACGAGCAGTACTTC,.,.,TRBV20-1,TRBJ2-7
CASSLAGGYLEQFF,TGTGCCAGCAGCTTAGCGGGCGGCTACCTTGAGCAGTTCTTC,.,.,TRBV7-9,TRBJ2-1
CASSLVGVQYNSPLHF,TGCGCCAGCAGCTTGGTCGGAGTACAGTATAATTCACCCCTCCACTTT,once,.,TRBV5-1,TRBJ1-6
CASSLAALAGASNEQFF,TGTGCCAGCAGTTTAGCGGCGTTAGCGGGGGCTTCAAATGAGCAGTTCTTC,few,TRBD2,TRBV12-3/TRBV12-4,TRBJ2-1
CASSLEVGRYNEQFF,TGTGCCAGCAGCTTAGAGGTGGGGCGGTACAATGAGCAGTTCTTC,.,.,TRBV7-6,TRBJ2-1
CSATESGRVADTQYF,TGCAGCGCCACGGAGAGCGGGAGGGTTGCAGATACGCAGTATTTT,.,TRBD2,TRBV29-1,TRBJ2-3
CASRDRTGRTEAFF,TGTGCCAGCAGAGATCGGACAGGGCGCACTGAAGCTTTCTTT,.,TRBD1,TRBV6-2/TRBV6-3,TRBJ1-1
CASSPKDSARLGDEKLFF,TGCGCCAGCAGCCCAAAGGACAGCGCAAGGCTCGGAGATGAAAAACTGTTTTTT,.,.,TRBV5-1,TRBJ1-4
CASGNRVKRLEAFF,TGTGCCAGCGGTAACCGGGTCAAAAGGCTTGAAGCTTTCTTT,.,.,TRBV6-2/TRBV6-3,TRBJ1-1
CASTGHQQGSYEQYF,TGTGCCAGCACCGGACACCAACAGGGTTCCTACGAGCAGTACTTC,.,.,TRBV6-1,TRBJ2-7
CSAGTTSVGQGDTQYF,TGCAGTGCTGGTACGACTAGCGTAGGCCAGGGGGATACGCAGTATTTT,.,TRBD2,TRBV20-1,TRBJ2-3
CASSQRRTAHYGYTF,TGCGCCAGCAGCCAAAGAAGGACAGCCCACTATGGCTACACCTTC,.,.,TRBV4-3,TRBJ1-2
CASSPSTGSYNEQYF,TGTGCTAGCAGCCCATCCACCGGCTCCTACAATGAGCAGTACTTC,.,.,TRBV7-7,TRBJ2-7
CSVGERTGYGYTF,TGCAGCGTAGGTGAGAGGACAGGGTATGGCTACACCTTC,few,TRBD1,TRBV29-1,TRBJ1-2
CASSPAVGEQYF,TGTGCCAGCAGCCCGGCAGTGGGCGAGCAGTACTTC,.,.,TRBV7-2,TRBJ2-7
CSAKRAGSSYNEQFF,TGCAGTGCTAAACGGGCGGGGAGCTCCTACAATGAGCAGTTCTTC,.,.,TRBV20-1,TRBJ2-1
CSVERQGRGYTF,TGCAGCGTTGAAAGACAGGGTAGGGGCTACACCTTC,few,TRBD1,TRBV29-1,TRBJ1-2
CATSDARHEAFF,TGTGCCACCAGTGATGCCCGACATGAAGCTTTCTTT,few,.,TRBV24-1,TRBJ1-1
CASSARDRRNNEQFF,TGCGCCAGCAGCGCCCGAGACAGGAGAAACAATGAGCAGTTCTTC,.,.,TRBV4-1,TRBJ2-1
CASSYSYSVGDTQYF,TGTGCCAGCAGTTACTCGTACTCTGTGGGAGATACGCAGTATTTT,.,.,TRBV6-5,TRBJ2-3
CAISESEQGRTDTQYF,TGTGCCATCAGTGAGTCGGAACAGGGTAGGACAGATACGCAGTATTTT,few,.,TRBV10-3,TRBJ2-3
CASSLWSTPNTGELFF,TGTGCCAGCAGCTTATGGTCAACCCCGAACACCGGGGAGCTGTTTTTT,.,.,TRBV7-2,TRBJ2-2
CASSLASQQFF,TGTGCCAGCAGCCTCGCGTCTCAGCAGTTCTTC,.,.,TRBV13,TRBJ2-1
CASSRGSPSNQPQHF,TGTGCCAGCAGCCGGGGGTCGCCTAGCAATCAGCCCCAGCATTTT,few,.,TRBV28,TRBJ1-5
CAWSSGSDTQYF,TGTGCCTGGAGCTCAGGGTCAGATACGCAGTATTTT,.,.,TRBV30,TRBJ2-3
CSVEERTGGYEQYF,TGCAGCGTTGAAGAAAGGACAGGGGGCTACGAGCAGTACTTC,few,TRBD1,TRBV29-1,TRBJ2-7
CASSPPGTELYGYTF,TGTGCCAGCAGCCCTCCCGGCACAGAACTCTATGGCTACACCTTC,.,.,TRBV7-2,TRBJ1-2
CASSPSPGGLVEKLFF,TGTGCCAGCAGCCCGAGCCCGGGGGGTCTCGTTGAAAAACTGTTTTTT,.,.,TRBV7-2,TRBJ1-4
CASSLGYRVDEQYF,TGTGCCAGCAGCTTAGGCTACAGGGTGGACGAGCAGTACTTC,few,.,TRBV7-9,TRBJ2-7
CASTQGQLQETQYF,TGTGCCAGCACCCAGGGACAACTCCAAGAGACCCAGTACTTC,.,.,TRBV6-1,TRBJ2-5
CASSFSRWETQYF,TGTGCCAGCAGCTTTAGCCGGTGGGAGACCCAGTACTTC,.,.,TRBV7-3,TRBJ2-5
CSGYTGGETQYF,TGCAGCGGTTACACAGGGGGAGAGACCCAGTACTTC,.,TRBD1,TRBV29-1,TRBJ2-5
CASSSSLTSYGYTF,TGTGCCAGCAGCTCTAGTTTAACCTCTTATGGCTACACCTTC,once,.,TRBV28,TRBJ1-2
CASSLNRVNSPLHF,TGTGCCAGCAGTTTGAACAGGGTAAATTCACCCCTCCACTTT,.,.,TRBV12-3/TRBV12-4,TRBJ1-6
CASSNLAGASDEQFF,TGTGCAAGCAGTAATCTAGCGGGGGCCTCCGATGAGCAGTTCTTC,few,TRBD2,TRBV6-4,TRBJ2-1
CSARDRRTAYNEQFF,TGCAGTGCTAGAGATCGGCGGACAGCGTACAATGAGCAGTTCTTC,few,.,TRBV20-1,TRBJ2-1
CASSQIPLRGLVLSRADTQYF,TGTGCCAGCAGTCAAATCCCTCTCAGGGGGCTCGTGCTAAGTCGCGCAGATACGCAGTATTTT,.,TRBD1,TRBV11-1,TRBJ2-3
CSAKSGEGGTQYF,TGCAGTGCTAAGTCTGGGGAAGGGGGTACGCAGTATTTT,.,.,TRBV20-1,TRBJ2-3
CASSVASAGDTQYF,TGTGCCAGCAGCGTAGCTTCAGCAGGAGATACGCAGTATTTT,.,.,TRBV9,TRBJ2-3
CATSKRGLANEQFF,TGTGCCACCAGTAAACGAGGACTAGCGAATGAGCAGTTCTTC,few,TRBD2,TRBV24-1,TRBJ2-1
CASLALVPVGYGYTF,TGTGCCAGCCTCGCTCTTGTACCAGTTGGCTATGGCTACACCTTC,.,.,TRBV18,TRBJ1-2
CATSRDLKGSLAFF,TGTGCCACCAGCAGAGATCTGAAGGGCAGCCTAGCTTTCTTT,.,.,TRBV15,TRBJ1-1
CASSVGLQETQYF,TGTGCCAGCAGTGTGGGACTCCAAGAGACCCAGTACTTC,.,.,TRBV2,TRBJ2-5
CASKTGTGSVGYTF,TGTGCCAGCAAAACCGGGACAGGAAGCGTCGGCTACACCTTC,few,TRBD1,TRBV9,TRBJ1-2
CASSLQGQDTQYF,TGTGCCAGCAGCTTACAGGGCCAAGATACGCAGTATTTT,.,.,TRBV7-7,TRBJ2-3
CASSESGGASSDEQFF,TGTGCCAGCAGTGAAAGCGGGGGGGCGTCCAGTGACGAGCAGTTCTTC,few,TRBD2,TRBV25-1,TRBJ2-1